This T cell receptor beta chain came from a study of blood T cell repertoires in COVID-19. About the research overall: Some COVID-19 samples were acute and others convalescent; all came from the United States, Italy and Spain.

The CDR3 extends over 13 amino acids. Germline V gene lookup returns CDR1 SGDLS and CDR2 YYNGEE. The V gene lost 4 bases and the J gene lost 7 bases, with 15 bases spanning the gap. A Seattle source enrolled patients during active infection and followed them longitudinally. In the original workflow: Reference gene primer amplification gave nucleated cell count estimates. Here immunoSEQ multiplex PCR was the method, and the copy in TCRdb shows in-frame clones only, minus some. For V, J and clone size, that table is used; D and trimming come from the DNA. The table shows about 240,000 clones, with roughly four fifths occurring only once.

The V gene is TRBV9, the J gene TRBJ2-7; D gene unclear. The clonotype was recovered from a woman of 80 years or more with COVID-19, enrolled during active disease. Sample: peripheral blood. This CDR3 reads CASSPRPLFEQYF. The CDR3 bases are TGTGCCAGCAGCCCCAGGCCCCTTTTTGAGCAGTACTTC.